The 2 T cell receptor beta chains given below trace back to one sample, sequenced in a study of technical replicates of blood from a handful of donors. Clones were sequenced by immunoSEQ multiplex PCR, and TCRdb holds only the in-frame ones, with some missing. The sample lists tens of thousands of clones, about nine tenths occurring once. Sequences were obtained from T cells isolated from PBMCs. The receptors here all came from a human donor in good health.

V and J are TRBV5-6 and TRBJ2-2, with D tentatively TRBD2 (5 bases). V was cut by 2 bases and J by 6 bases, with 14 bases left in between. The CDR3 is made up of 15 amino acids. Germline V gene lookup returns CDR1 SGHDT and CDR2 YYEEEE. The DNA of the CDR3 is TGTGCCAGCAGCTTACTCCGGGAACGATCCGGGGAGCTGTTTTTT. Its protein product is CASSLLRERSGELFF. Full variable domain (remainder filled in from reference TRBV5-6 and TRBJ2-2): DAGVTQSPTHLIKTRGQQVTLRCSPKSGHDTVSWYQQALGQGPQFIFQYYEEEERQRGNFPDRFSGHQFPNYSSELNVNALLLGDSALYLCASSLLRERSGELFFGEGSRLTVL.

The chain couples TRBV28 to TRBJ2-7, with 8 bases fitting TRBD2. Unmatched junction bases numbered 10, after V lost 4 bases and J lost 2 bases. The germline gives CDR1 MDHEN, CDR2 SYDVKM. The CDR3 is made up of 16 amino acids. The CDR3 DNA reads as TGTGCCAGCAGTTCGTCGGGGGGGCGAAAAACCTACGAGCAGTACTTC. It yields the protein CASSSSGGRKTYEQYF.